One sample yielded the 32 T cell receptor beta chains listed below, sequenced in a study of T cell responses to AZD1222 COVID-19 vaccine. The protocol was immunoSEQ multiplex PCR, while the TCRdb copy is restricted to in-frame clones and leaves out a portion. The repertoire consists of about 150,000 clones, with around 91% occurring once and the leading ten covering about 6%. The sample here was peripheral blood, taken 28 days after the second AZD1222 dose. The receptor set was obtained from an adult who received the AZD1222 COVID-19 vaccine.

The chain joins TRBV29-1 to TRBJ1-5, with D unresolved. Looked up from germline, CDR1 is SQVTM and CDR2 is ANQGSEA. With 5 bases removed from V and 4 bases from J, the gap between germline ends came to 15 bases. CDR3 length: 14 residues. The DNA for the CDR3 is TGCAGCGTTTCCTCCGCAGGCGGGAATCAGCCCCAGCATTTT. Translation gives CSVSSAGGNQPQHF.

The chain couples TRBV7-2 to TRBJ2-3; D is unresolved. The CDR3 consists of 15 residues. CDR1 and CDR2 (germline): SGHTA, FQGNSA. V lost 5 bases to trimming and J lost 2 bases, with 14 bases between them. CDR3 in amino acids: CASSPQASYTDTQYF. CDR3 DNA: TGTGCCAGCAGCCCCCAAGCCTCTTACACAGATACGCAGTATTTT.

This clone was seen once. V and J are TRBV6-5 and TRBJ1-1, with D unclear. The CDR3 runs to 12 residues. V was trimmed by 7 bases and J by 4 bases, leaving 10 bases between them. Germline V gene data show CDR1 as MNHEY and CDR2 as SVGAGI. The chain's CDR3 is CASILRATEAFF. The CDR3, as DNA: TGTGCCAGCATACTCCGGGCCACTGAAGCTTTCTTT.

The genes are TRBV5-1 and TRBJ2-1; a weak D match, TRBD1 (5 bases). The length of the CDR3 is 12 residues. CDR1 is SGHRS, CDR2 YFSETQ, per germline. Trimming left V 3 bases short and J 5 bases short, with 6 bases between. CDR3 in DNA: TGCGCCAGCAGCTCAGGGAACAATGAGCAGTTCTTC. As protein: CASSSGNNEQFF.

V is TRBV5-1 and J is TRBJ2-1; TRBD1 matches at 7 bases. The CDR3 consists of 15 residues. From germline, CDR1 is SGHRS and CDR2 YFSETQ. V gave up 4 bases and J gave up 7 bases; unmatched junction bases: 11. In nucleotides, the CDR3 is TGCGCCAGCAGCCCGTCGACAGGGTTAAGGAATGAGCAGTTCTTC. Translating gives CASSPSTGLRNEQFF.

This clone was detected once. The chain links TRBV28 to TRBJ2-5; weak D call: TRBD2 (6 bases). This CDR3 spans 14 amino acids. CDR1 MDHEN and CDR2 SYDVKM come from the germline V gene. Deletions cut 5 bases from V and 4 bases from J, with 14 bases between. The CDR3: CASSIGGPVETQYF. The DNA for the CDR3 is TGTGCCAGCAGTATCGGAGGGCCGGTAGAGACCCAGTACTTC.

The chain employs TRBV5-4 and TRBJ1-6, with D hard to call. The V and J ends lost 0 bases and 13 bases respectively, with 11 bases between them. Germline CDR1 SGHNT, CDR2 YYREEE (reference sequence). This CDR3 has 13 residues. The CDR3 region is CASSLDRSPPLHF. CDR3 coding DNA: TGTGCCAGCAGCTTGGATCGCAGTCCCCCCCTCCACTTT.

In the case of this clone: Relative to the germline gene, one junction end is altered; a read error may explain this. The J gene is TRBJ2-7, the V gene TRBV7-7; 8 bases align to TRBD1. The germline V gene encodes CDR1 SSHAT and CDR2 FNYEAQ (reference sequence). This CDR3 comprises 15 residues. CDR3 protein: CASSLGAGGTYEQYF. The DNA for the CDR3 is TGTGCTAGCAGCCTCGGGGCAGGGGGCACCTACGAGCAGTACTTC.

The rearrangement uses TRBV24-1 and TRBJ1-2; no reliable D call. This CDR3 comprises 15 residues. V lost 3 bases and J lost 4, with 14 bases in between. Germline-derived CDR1 and CDR2 are KGHDR and SFDVKD. The CDR3 sequence is CATSDDDGPIYGYTF. Written as DNA, the CDR3 is TGTGCCACCAGTGATGACGACGGACCAATCTATGGCTACACCTTC.

This clone was picked up one time. The chain recombines TRBV7-9 with TRBJ1-4; the D gene is possibly TRBD1 (6 bases). Deletions cut 4 bases from V and 4 bases from J, with 10 bases between. The CDR3 covers 14 residues. Germline V gives CDR1 SEHNR, CDR2 FQNEAQ (reference sequence). CDR3 DNA: TGTGCCAGCAGCTCGCGACAGGATAATGAAAAACTGTTTTTT. Encoded protein: CASSSRQDNEKLFF.

The rearrangement links TRBV11-2 to TRBJ1-4; D is ambiguous. Germline CDR1 is SGHAT and CDR2 is FQNNGV. This CDR3 contains 14 residues. V lost 2 bases to trimming and J lost 1 base, with 5 bases between them. The CDR3 protein is CASSLSLTNEKLFF. CDR3 nucleotide sequence: TGTGCCAGCAGCTTATCCTTAACTAATGAAAAACTGTTTTTT.

V is TRBV5-1 and J is TRBJ1-5, with TRBD1 matching over 8 bases. CDR3 length equals 13 residues. Germline V lookup: CDR1 SGHRS, CDR2 YFSETQ. V dropped 5 bases and J dropped 5; count of bases not matched to a gene: 3. CDR3 protein: CASRAGQDQPQHF. DNA for the CDR3: TGCGCCAGCAGGGCGGGACAGGATCAGCCCCAGCATTTT.

The rearrangement uses TRBV25-1 and TRBJ2-5; TRBD2 is a possible D gene (5 bases). From germline, CDR1 is MGHDK and CDR2 SYGVNS. V dropped 7 bases and J dropped 7 bases, with 10 bases sitting between them. CDR3 size: 11 residues. The CDR3 loop is CASTPEGTQYF. DNA for the CDR3: TGTGCCAGCACGCCTGAGGGGACCCAGTACTTC.

The chain recombines TRBV2 with TRBJ1-1; D is uncertain. Germline V gives CDR1 SNHLY, CDR2 FYNNEI. The CDR3 is made up of 11 amino acids. The V end was cut by 4 bases, the J end by 6 bases, with 6 bases between. CDR3 bases: TGTGCCAGCAGTGTGGGTCCTGAAGCTTTCTTT. It translates to CASSVGPEAFF.

The chain employs TRBV10-3 and TRBJ2-2; the D gene is possibly TRBD2 (6 bases). CDR1 is ENHRY and CDR2 is SYGVKD in the germline V gene. The CDR3 has 16 amino acids. With 0 bases removed from V and 5 bases from J, the gap between germline ends came to 13 bases. The CDR3: CAISESTGVGTGELFF. DNA of the CDR3: TGTGCCATCAGTGAGTCGACGGGAGTTGGTACCGGGGAGCTGTTTTTT.

The genes are TRBV28 and TRBJ1-5, with D perhaps matching TRBD1 (5 bases). V lost 2 bases and J lost 9, with 14 bases in between. The CDR3 length is 14 residues. CDR1 and CDR2 from the germline V gene are MDHEN and SYDVKM. This CDR3 reads CASSLGALETPQHF. The CDR3, as DNA: TGTGCCAGCAGTTTAGGGGCATTAGAGACGCCCCAGCATTTT.

This chain links TRBV30 with TRBJ1-2; D not certain. Germline V gene lookup returns CDR1 GTSNPN and CDR2 SVGIG (reference sequence). The CDR3 extends over 11 amino acids. V dropped 6 bases and J dropped 8 bases, with 13 bases sitting between them. The CDR3 protein is CACPTPRGYTF. The CDR3 DNA reads as TGTGCCTGCCCCACCCCACGGGGCTACACCTTC. Full variable domain (outside the CDR3, taken from reference TRBV30 and TRBJ1-2): SQTIHQWPATLVQPVGSPLSLECTVEGTSNPNLYWYRQAAGRGLQLLFYSVGIGQISSEVPQNLSASRPQDRQFILSSKKLLLSDSGFYLCACPTPRGYTFGSGTRLTVV.

V and J are TRBV11-2 and TRBJ2-2; D remains unclear. CDR3 size: 15 residues. V was clipped by 4 bases and J by 5 bases, with 14 bases between them. CDR1 and CDR2 from the germline V gene are SGHAT and FQNNGV. Written as DNA, the CDR3 is TGTGCCAGCAGCTCCGAAAATAGACAAACCGGGGAGCTGTTTTTT. Residues: CASSSENRQTGELFF.

The genes are TRBV27 and TRBJ1-4; weak D call: TRBD1 (6 bases). CDR1 is MNHEY and CDR2 is SMNVEV in the germline V gene (reference sequence). The CDR3 sequence is 13 residues long. V lost 8 bases to trimming and J lost 6 bases, with 13 bases between them. The CDR3 DNA is TGTGCCAGCTCCTGGGGGGGCGATGAAAAACTGTTTTTT. Protein sequence: CASSWGGDEKLFF.

The V call is TRBV9, the J call TRBJ2-2; D gene uncertain. The CDR3 totals 16 residues. Germline CDR1 SGDLS, CDR2 YYNGEE. Trimming pared 2 bases from V and 0 bases from J, leaving 11 bases between. The CDR3 region has the DNA TGTGCCAGCAGCGTGGCCAGATCGACGAACACCGGGGAGCTGTTTTTT. Its translation is CASSVARSTNTGELFF.

V and J are TRBV28 and TRBJ1-3; D is ambiguous. CDR3 length equals 15 residues. V lost 6 bases and J lost 2, with 14 bases in between. Germline V gene data show CDR1 as MDHEN and CDR2 as SYDVKM. CDR3 protein: CASSPPGAAGNTIYF. CDR3 bases: TGTGCCAGCAGCCCCCCCGGCGCAGCTGGAAACACCATATATTTT.

V usage is TRBV7-3 and J usage is TRBJ2-3; D gene ambiguous. This CDR3 contains 14 residues. Germline V lookup: CDR1 SGHTA, CDR2 FQGTGA. The V end lost 2 bases, the J end lost 6 bases, and 12 bases lay between the germline ends. DNA for the CDR3: TGTGCCAGCAGCTTATCAGGCATGGGGGATACGCAGTATTTT. It specifies CASSLSGMGDTQYF.

The gene calls are TRBV19 and TRBJ1-2; D is perhaps TRBD1 (5 bases). Germline V gene lookup returns CDR1 LNHDA and CDR2 SQIVND (reference sequence). The CDR3 length is 15 residues. Between the trimmed V and J ends, which lost 5 bases and 4 bases, there was a span of 17 bases. The DNA of the CDR3 is TGTGCCAGTAGTCAAGGGGCGATACTGGTCTATGGCTACACCTTC. The encoded protein is CASSQGAILVYGYTF.

The gene calls are TRBV6-2 or TRBV6-3 and TRBJ2-5; the match to TRBD1 covers 7 bases. Germline values: CDR1 MNHEY, CDR2 SVGEGT. V lost 2 bases, J lost 4 bases, and 10 bases stayed unmatched. The length of the CDR3 is 16 residues. The CDR3 DNA follows: TGTGCCAGCAGTTACGAACAAAGGGGGCGCGGAGAGACCCAGTACTTC. Its protein product is CASSYEQRGRGETQYF.

The chain carries TRBV29-1 and TRBJ2-1; TRBD1 matches 7 bases. J was trimmed by 5 bases and V by 4 bases; bases with no gene match: 8. CDR1 is SQVTM and CDR2 is ANQGSEA in the germline V gene. The CDR3 consists of 14 residues. The CDR3 DNA sequence: TGCAGCGTTGTTCCAGCAGGGGGAAACAATGAGCAGTTCTTC. Its protein is CSVVPAGGNNEQFF.

The chain couples TRBV2 to TRBJ1-2; no reliable D call. Germline values: CDR1 SNHLY, CDR2 FYNNEI. V lost 1 base, J lost 6 bases, and 12 bases lay in between. CDR3 length: 14 residues. CDR3 sequence: CASSEVIRTDGYTF. For the CDR3, the DNA is TGTGCCAGCAGTGAAGTGATACGGACGGATGGCTACACCTTC.

This clone was observed once. The rearrangement uses TRBV7-3 and TRBJ2-1; TRBD2 matches 13 bases. V trimming: 3 bases; J trimming: 8 bases; junction bases outside the gene matches: 4. The length of the CDR3 is 15 residues. Germline V gene lookup returns CDR1 SGHTA and CDR2 FQGTGA. The CDR3 DNA is TGTGCCAGCAGCTTTAGGACTAGCGGGAGTGATGAGCAGTTCTTC. Protein sequence: CASSFRTSGSDEQFF.

J is TRBJ1-2 and V is TRBV6-5; D call uncertain. V lost 6 bases, J lost 2 bases, and 10 bases lay in between. The CDR3 has 13 residues. The V gene's germline CDR1 is MNHEY and CDR2 SVGAGI. Written as DNA, the CDR3 is TGTGCCAGCAGCACTCTCAGGAACTATGGCTACACCTTC. It encodes CASSTLRNYGYTF.

Only one count was recorded for this clone. The chain recombines TRBV5-5 with TRBJ1-5, with 8 bases that match TRBD1. Germline CDR1 and CDR2: SGHKS and YYEKEE (reference sequence). This CDR3 has 16 amino acids. V gave up 0 bases and J gave up 2 bases; unmatched junction bases: 4. This CDR3 is CASSLAGGEGNQPQHF. The CDR3 DNA reads TGTGCCAGCAGCTTGGCAGGGGGCGAGGGCAATCAGCCCCAGCATTTT.

About this clone itself: At one end the junction does not follow the germline gene, possibly because of a read error. DNA of the CDR3: TGTGCTAGCAGCCATTTAATCCGGGACAGTAGGGTCTATAATTCACCCCTCCACTTT. This translates into CASSHLIRDSRVYNSPLHF. The chain recombines TRBV7-7 with TRBJ1-6; 7 bases are shared with TRBD1. This CDR3 has 19 amino acids. Germline V lookup: CDR1 SSHAT, CDR2 FNYEAQ (reference sequence).

The rearrangement links TRBV7-9 to TRBJ1-1; D unclear. The V gene's germline CDR1 is SEHNR and CDR2 FQNEAQ (reference sequence). The ends were cut back, 4 bases at V and 3 bases at J, with 15 bases in the middle. The CDR3 length is 15 residues. CDR3 nucleotides: TGTGCCAGCAGCTCCCGCGGGGTTGGGGACACTGAAGCTTTCTTT. Translating it yields CASSSRGVGDTEAFF.

V gene TRBV3-1 (or the pseudogene TRBV3-2) combines with J gene TRBJ1-6; no reliable D call. From germline, CDR1 is LGHDT and CDR2 YNNKEL (reference sequence). The CDR3 has 13 residues. Deletions cut 3 bases from V and 8 bases from J, with 8 bases between. The CDR3 sequence is CASSHNTDSPLHF. DNA for the CDR3: TGTGCCAGCAGCCATAATACAGATTCACCCCTCCACTTT.